This T cell receptor beta chain was identified in a study of blood T cell repertoires in COVID-19. Turning to the study itself: T cells, B-cell-depleted T cells, or PBMCs supplied cDNA or gDNA.

Germline CDR1 is SGDLS and CDR2 is YYNGEE. This CDR3 is 15 amino acids long. J was trimmed by 8 bases and V by 3 bases; bases with no gene match: 5. As originally analysed: It was from reference gene primer amplification that nucleated cell counts were estimated. Method: immunoSEQ multiplex PCR; TCRdb's copy keeps in-frame clones and lacks some. That table is the source of V, J and clone size, and D and trimming were worked out from the DNA. The sample lists about 220,000 clones; approximately 80% were seen once. Sequencing was done on a sample of peripheral blood. This chain links TRBV9 with TRBJ2-1; 13 bases fit TRBD2. This TCR derives from a man aged 30 to 45 with active or convalescent COVID-19. The CDR3 loop reads CASSELAGGLDEQFF. In nucleotides, the CDR3 is TGTGCCAGCAGCGAACTAGCGGGAGGGCTTGATGAGCAGTTCTTC.